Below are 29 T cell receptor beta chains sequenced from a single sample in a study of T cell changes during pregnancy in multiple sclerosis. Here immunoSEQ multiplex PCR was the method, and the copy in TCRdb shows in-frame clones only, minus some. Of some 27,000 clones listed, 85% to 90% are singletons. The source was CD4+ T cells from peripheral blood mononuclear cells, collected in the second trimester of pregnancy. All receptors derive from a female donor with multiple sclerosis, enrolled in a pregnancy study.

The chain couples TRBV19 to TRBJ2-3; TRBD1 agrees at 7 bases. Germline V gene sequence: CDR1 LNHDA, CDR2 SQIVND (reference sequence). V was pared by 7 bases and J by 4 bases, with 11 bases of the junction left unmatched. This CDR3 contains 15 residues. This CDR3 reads CASTITGVRADTQYF. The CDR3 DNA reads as TGTGCCAGTACCATTACAGGGGTAAGGGCAGATACGCAGTATTTT. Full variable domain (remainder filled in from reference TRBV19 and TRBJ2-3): DGGITQSPKYLFRKEGQNVTLSCEQNLNHDAMYWYRQDPGQGLRLIYYSQIVNDFQKGDIAEGYSVSREKKESFPLTVTSAQKNPTAFYLCASTITGVRADTQYFGPGTRLTVL.

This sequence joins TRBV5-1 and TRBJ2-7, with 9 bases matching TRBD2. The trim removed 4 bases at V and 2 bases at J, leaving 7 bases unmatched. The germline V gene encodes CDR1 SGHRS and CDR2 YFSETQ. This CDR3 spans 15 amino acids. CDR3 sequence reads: CASSPSGGPTYEQYF. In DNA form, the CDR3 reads TGCGCCAGCAGCCCAAGCGGGGGGCCGACCTACGAGCAGTACTTC.

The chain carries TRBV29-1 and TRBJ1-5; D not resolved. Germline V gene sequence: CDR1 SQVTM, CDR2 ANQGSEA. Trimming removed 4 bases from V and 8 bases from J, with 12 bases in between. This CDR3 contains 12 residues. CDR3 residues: CSVAYRGEPQHF. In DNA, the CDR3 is TGCAGCGTTGCATACCGCGGGGAGCCCCAGCATTTT.

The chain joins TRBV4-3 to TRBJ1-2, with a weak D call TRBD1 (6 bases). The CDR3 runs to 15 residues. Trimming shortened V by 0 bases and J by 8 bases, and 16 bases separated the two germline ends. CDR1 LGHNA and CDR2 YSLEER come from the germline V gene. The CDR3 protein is CASSQEVLRGGGYTF. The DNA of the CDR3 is TGCGCCAGCAGCCAAGAGGTGTTGAGGGGGGGAGGCTACACCTTC.

For the CDR3, the DNA is TGTGCCAGCAGCTCCCTCGCAGGGGGCAATAATTCACCCCTCCACTTT. It specifies CASSSLAGGNNSPLHF. The rearrangement uses TRBV7-8 and TRBJ1-6, with TRBD1 identical over 8 bases. V gave up 4 bases and J gave up 5 bases; unmatched junction bases: 7. CDR3 length: 16 residues. Germline values: CDR1 SGHVS, CDR2 FQNEAQ.

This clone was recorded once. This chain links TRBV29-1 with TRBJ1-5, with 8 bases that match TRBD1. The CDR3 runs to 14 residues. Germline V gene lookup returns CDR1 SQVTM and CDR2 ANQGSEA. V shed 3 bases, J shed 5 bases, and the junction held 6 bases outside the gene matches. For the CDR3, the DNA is TGCAGCGTTGATCAGGTGACAGGGGATCAGCCCCAGCATTTT. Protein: CSVDQVTGDQPQHF.

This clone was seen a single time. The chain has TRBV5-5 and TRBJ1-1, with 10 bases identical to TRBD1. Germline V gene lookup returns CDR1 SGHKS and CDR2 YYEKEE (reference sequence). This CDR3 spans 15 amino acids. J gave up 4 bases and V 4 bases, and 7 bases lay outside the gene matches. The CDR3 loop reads CASSGTGVYGTEAFF. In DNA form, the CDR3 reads TGTGCCAGCAGCGGGACAGGGGTTTACGGCACTGAAGCTTTCTTT. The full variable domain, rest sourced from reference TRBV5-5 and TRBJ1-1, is DAGVTQSPTHLIKTRGQQVTLRCSPISGHKSVSWYQQVLGQGPQFIFQYYEKEERGRGNFPDRFSARQFPNYSSELNVNALLLGDSALYLCASSGTGVYGTEAFFGQGTRLTVV.

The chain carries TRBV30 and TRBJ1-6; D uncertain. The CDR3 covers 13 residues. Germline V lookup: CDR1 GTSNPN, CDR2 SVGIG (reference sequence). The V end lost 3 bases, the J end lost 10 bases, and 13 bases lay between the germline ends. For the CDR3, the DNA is TGTGCCTGGAGAATGTGGCCCGAATCACCCCTCCACTTT. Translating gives CAWRMWPESPLHF. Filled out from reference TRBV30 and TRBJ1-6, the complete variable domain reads SQTIHQWPATLVQPVGSPLSLECTVEGTSNPNLYWYRQAAGRGLQLLFYSVGIGQISSEVPQNLSASRPQDRQFILSSKKLLLSDSGFYLCAWRMWPESPLHFGNGTRLTVT.

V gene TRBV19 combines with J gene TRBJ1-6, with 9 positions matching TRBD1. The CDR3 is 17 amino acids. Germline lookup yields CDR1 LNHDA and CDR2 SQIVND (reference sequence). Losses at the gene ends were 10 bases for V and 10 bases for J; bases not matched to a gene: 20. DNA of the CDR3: TGTGCCAACGCCCACCATAACCCCGGGACAGGGCGATCACCCCTCCACTTT. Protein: CANAHHNPGTGRSPLHF.

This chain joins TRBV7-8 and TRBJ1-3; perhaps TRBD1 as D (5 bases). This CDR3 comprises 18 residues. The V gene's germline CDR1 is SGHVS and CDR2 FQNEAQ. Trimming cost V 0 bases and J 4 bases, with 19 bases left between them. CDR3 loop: CASSLAIKPEGLGNTIYF. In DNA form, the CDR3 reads TGTGCCAGCAGCTTAGCGATCAAACCCGAGGGACTCGGAAACACCATATATTTT. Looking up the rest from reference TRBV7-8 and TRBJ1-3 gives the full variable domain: GAGVSQSPRYKVAKRGQDVALRCDPISGHVSLFWYQQALGQGPEFLTYFQNEAQLDKSGLPSDRFFAERPEGSVSTLKIQRTQQEDSAVYLCASSLAIKPEGLGNTIYFGEGSWLTVV.

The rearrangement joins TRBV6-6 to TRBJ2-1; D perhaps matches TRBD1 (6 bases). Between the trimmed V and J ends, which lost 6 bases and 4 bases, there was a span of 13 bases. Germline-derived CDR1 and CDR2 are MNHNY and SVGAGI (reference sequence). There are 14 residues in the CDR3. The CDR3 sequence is CASRVRDKYNEQFF. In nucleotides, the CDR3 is TGTGCCAGCAGGGTCCGGGACAAATACAATGAGCAGTTCTTC.

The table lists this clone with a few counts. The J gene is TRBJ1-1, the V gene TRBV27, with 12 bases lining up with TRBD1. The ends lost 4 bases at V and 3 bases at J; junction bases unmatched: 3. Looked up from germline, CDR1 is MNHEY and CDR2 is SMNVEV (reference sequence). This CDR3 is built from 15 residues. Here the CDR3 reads CASSWGQGADTEAFF. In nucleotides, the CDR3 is TGTGCCAGCAGTTGGGGACAGGGGGCGGACACTGAAGCTTTCTTT.

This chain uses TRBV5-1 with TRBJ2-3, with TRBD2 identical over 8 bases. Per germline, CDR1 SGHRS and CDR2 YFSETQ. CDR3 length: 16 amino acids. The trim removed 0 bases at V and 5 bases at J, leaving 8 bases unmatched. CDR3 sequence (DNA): TGCGCCAGCAGCTTGGCTACGGGGGGGCGAGTAGATACGCAGTATTTT. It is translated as CASSLATGGRVDTQYF.

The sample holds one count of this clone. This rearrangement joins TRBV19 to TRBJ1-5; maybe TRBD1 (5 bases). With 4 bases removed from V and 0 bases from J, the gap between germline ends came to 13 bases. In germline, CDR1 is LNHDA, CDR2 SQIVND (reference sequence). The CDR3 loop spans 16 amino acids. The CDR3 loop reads CASSTVGQISNQPQHF. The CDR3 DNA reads TGTGCCAGTAGTACCGTGGGGCAGATTAGCAATCAGCCCCAGCATTTT.

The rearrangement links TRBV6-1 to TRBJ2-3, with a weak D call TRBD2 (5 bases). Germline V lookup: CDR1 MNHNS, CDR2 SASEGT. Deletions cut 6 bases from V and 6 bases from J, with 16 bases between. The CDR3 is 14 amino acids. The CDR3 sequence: CASRIWVGADTQYF. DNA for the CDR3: TGTGCCAGCAGGATCTGGGTGGGAGCGGATACGCAGTATTTT.

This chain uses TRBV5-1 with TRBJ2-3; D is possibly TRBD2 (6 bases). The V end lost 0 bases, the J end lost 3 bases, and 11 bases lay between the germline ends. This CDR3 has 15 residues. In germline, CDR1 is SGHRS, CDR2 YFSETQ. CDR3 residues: CASSLDGGYTDTQYF. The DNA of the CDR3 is TGCGCCAGCAGCTTGGACGGGGGTTATACAGATACGCAGTATTTT.

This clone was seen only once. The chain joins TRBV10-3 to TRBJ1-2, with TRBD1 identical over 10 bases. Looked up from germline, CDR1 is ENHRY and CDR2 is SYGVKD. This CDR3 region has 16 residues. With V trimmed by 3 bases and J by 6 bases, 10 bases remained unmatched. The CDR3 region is CAISEGQGVGRDGYTF. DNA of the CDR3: TGTGCCATCAGTGAAGGACAGGGGGTTGGGAGAGATGGCTACACCTTC.

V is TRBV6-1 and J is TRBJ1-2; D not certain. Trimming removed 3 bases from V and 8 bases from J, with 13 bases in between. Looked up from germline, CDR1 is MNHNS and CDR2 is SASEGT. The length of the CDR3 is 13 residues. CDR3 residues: CASSEFQEWGYTF. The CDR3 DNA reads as TGTGCCAGCAGTGAGTTTCAGGAATGGGGCTACACCTTC.

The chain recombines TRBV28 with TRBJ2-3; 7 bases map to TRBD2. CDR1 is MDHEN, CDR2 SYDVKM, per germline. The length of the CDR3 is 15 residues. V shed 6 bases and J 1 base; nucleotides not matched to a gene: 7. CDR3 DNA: TGTGCCAGCAGATTGGGGGGGGTCGGCACAGATACGCAGTATTTT. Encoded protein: CASRLGGVGTDTQYF.

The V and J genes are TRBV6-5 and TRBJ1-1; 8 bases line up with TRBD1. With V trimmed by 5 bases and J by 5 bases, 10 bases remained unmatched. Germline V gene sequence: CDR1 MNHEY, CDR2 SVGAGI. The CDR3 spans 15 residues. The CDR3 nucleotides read TGTGCCAGCAGTCCGATCCCAGGGGGCGTAACTGAAGCTTTCTTT. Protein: CASSPIPGGVTEAFF.

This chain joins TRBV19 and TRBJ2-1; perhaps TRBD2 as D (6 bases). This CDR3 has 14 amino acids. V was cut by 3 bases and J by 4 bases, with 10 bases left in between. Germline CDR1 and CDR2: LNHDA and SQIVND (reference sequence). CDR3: CASSIGAGYNEQFF. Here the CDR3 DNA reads TGTGCCAGTAGTATTGGGGCGGGGTACAATGAGCAGTTCTTC.

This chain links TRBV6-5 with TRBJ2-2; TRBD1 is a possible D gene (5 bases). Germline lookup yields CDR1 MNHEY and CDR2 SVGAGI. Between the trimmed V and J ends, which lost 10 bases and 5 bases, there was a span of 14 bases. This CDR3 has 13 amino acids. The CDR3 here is CATRVRGTGELFF. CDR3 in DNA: TGTGCCACCAGGGTCCGAGGTACCGGGGAGCTGTTTTTT.

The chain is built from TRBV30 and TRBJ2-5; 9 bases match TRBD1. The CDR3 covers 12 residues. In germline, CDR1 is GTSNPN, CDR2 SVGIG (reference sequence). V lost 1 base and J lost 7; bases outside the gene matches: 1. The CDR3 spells CAWSGQGGTQYF. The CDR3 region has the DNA TGTGCCTGGAGTGGACAGGGGGGGACCCAGTACTTC.

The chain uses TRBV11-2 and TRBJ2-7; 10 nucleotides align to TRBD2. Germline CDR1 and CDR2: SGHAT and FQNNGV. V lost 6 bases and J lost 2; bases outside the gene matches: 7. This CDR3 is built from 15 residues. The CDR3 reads CASRLASGGTYEQYF. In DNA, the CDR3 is TGTGCCAGCAGGCTCGCTAGCGGGGGAACCTACGAGCAGTACTTC.

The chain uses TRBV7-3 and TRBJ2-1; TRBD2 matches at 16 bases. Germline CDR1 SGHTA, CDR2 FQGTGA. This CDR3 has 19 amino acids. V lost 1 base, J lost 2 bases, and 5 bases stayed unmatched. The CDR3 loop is CASSLKGGTSGGAYNEQFF. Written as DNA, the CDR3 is TGTGCCAGCAGCTTAAAGGGTGGGACTAGCGGGGGGGCCTACAATGAGCAGTTCTTC.

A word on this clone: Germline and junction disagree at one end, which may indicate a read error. The CDR3 protein is CASSLAPVGGGNEQFF. CDR3 bases: TGTGCCAGCAGCTTAGCGCCGGTCGGGGGGGGGAATGAACAGTTCTTC. The chain combines TRBV7-6 with TRBJ2-1; TRBD2 aligns across 8 bases. Germline V gene lookup returns CDR1 SGHVS and CDR2 FNYEAQ. The CDR3 extends over 16 amino acids. Complete variable domain (other parts from reference TRBV7-6 and TRBJ2-1): GAGVSQSPRYKVTKRGQDVALRCDPISGHVSLYWYRQALGQGPEFLTYFNYEAQQDKSGLPNDRFSAERPEGSISTLTIQRTEQRDSAMYRCASSLAPVGGGNEQFFGPGTRLTVL.

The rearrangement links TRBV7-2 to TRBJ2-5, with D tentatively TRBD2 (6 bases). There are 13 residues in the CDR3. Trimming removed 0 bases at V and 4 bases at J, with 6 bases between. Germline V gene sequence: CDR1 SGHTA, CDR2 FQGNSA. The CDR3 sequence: CASSLAGGETQYF. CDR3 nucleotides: TGTGCCAGCAGCTTAGCGGGGGGAGAGACCCAGTACTTC.

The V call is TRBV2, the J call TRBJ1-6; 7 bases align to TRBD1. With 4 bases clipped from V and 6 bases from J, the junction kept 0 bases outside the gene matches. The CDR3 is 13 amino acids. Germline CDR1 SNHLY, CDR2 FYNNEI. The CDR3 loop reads CASSGQGNSPLHF. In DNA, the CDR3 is TGTGCCAGCAGTGGACAGGGTAATTCACCCCTCCACTTT.

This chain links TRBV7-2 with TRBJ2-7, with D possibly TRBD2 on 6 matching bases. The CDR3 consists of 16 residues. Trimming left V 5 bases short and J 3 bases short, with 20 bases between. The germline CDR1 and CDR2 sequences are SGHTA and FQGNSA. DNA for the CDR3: TGTGCCAGCAGCCGACCCGGGTACGGGGGAGGCTACGAGCAGTACTTC. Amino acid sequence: CASSRPGYGGGYEQYF.